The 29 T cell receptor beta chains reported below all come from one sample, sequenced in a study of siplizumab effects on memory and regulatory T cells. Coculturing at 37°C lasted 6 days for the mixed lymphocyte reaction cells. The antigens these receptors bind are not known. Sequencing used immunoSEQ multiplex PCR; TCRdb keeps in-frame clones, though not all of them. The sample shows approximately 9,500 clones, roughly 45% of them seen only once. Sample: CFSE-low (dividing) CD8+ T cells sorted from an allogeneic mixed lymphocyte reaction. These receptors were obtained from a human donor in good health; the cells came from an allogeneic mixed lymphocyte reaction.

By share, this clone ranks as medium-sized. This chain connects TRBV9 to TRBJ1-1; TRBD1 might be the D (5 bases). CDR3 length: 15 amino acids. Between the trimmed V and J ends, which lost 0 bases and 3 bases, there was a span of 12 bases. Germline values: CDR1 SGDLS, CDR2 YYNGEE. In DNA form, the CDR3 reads TGTGCCAGCAGCGTAGCGGAAGGGGCGGACACTGAAGCTTTCTTT. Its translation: CASSVAEGADTEAFF.

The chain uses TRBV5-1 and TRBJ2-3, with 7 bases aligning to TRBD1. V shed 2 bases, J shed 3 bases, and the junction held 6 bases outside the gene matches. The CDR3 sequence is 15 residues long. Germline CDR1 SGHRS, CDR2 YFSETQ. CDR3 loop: CASSFDRVATDTQYF. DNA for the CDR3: TGCGCCAGCAGCTTCGACAGGGTTGCAACAGATACGCAGTATTTT.

CDR3 nucleotides: TGTGCCACCGGGGCAGCTAGCAATCAGCCCCAGCATTTT. Encoded protein: CATGAASNQPQHF. This sequence joins TRBV6-6 and TRBJ1-5; possibly TRBD1 for D (5 bases). Per the germline V gene, CDR1 is MNHNY and CDR2 is SVGAGI (reference sequence). The CDR3 contains 13 residues. Trimming removed 10 bases from V and 0 bases from J, with 10 bases in between.

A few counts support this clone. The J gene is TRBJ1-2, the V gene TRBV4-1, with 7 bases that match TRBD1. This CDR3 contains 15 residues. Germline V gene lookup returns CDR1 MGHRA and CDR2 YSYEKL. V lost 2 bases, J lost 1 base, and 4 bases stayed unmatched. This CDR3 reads CASSQLQGSNYGYTF. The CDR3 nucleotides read TGCGCCAGCAGCCAATTACAGGGGAGTAACTATGGCTACACCTTC.

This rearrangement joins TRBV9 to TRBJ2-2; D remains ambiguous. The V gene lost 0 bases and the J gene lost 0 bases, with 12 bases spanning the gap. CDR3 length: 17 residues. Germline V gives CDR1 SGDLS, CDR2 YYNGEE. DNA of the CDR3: TGTGCCAGCAGCGTAGAGGGCAGCTATTCGAACACCGGGGAGCTGTTTTTT. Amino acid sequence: CASSVEGSYSNTGELFF.

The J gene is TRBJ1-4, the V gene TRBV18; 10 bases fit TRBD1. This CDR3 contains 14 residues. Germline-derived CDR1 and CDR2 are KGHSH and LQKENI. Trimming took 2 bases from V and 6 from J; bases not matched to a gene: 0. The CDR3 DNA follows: TGTGCCAGCTCACCAGGACAGGGGGATGAAAAACTGTTTTTT. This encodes CASSPGQGDEKLFF.

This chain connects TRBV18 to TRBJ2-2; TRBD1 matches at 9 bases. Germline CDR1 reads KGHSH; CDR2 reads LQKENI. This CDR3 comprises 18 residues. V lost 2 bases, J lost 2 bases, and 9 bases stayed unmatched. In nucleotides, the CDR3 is TGTGCCAGCTCACCATCCGGGACAGGGACCTTCAACACCGGGGAGCTGTTTTTT. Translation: CASSPSGTGTFNTGELFF. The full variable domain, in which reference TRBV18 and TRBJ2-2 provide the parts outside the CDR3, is NAGVMQNPRHLVRRRGQEARLRCSPMKGHSHVYWYRQLPEEGLKFMVYLQKENIIDESGMPKERFSAEFPKEGPSILRIQQVVRGDSAAYFCASSPSGTGTFNTGELFFGEGSRLTVL.

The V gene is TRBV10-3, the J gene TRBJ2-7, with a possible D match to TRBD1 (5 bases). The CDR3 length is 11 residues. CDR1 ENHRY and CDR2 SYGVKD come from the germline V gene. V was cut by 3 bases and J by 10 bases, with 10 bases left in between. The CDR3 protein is CAISEPGQQYF. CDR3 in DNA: TGTGCCATCAGTGAACCAGGGCAACAGTACTTC.

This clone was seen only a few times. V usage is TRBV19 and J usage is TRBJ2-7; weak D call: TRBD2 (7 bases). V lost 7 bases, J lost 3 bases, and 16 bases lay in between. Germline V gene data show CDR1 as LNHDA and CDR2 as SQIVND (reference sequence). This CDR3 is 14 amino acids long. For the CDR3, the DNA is TGTGCCAGTAATAACGGGGGGCTCCTCTACGAGCAGTACTTC. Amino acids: CASNNGGLLYEQYF.

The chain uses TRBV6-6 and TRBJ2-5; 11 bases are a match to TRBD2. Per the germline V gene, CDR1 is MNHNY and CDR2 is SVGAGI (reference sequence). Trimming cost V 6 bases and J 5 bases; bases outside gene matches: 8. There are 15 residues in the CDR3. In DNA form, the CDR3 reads TGTGCCAGCAGCCCCCTAGCGGGGGGTTTGGAGACCCAGTACTTC. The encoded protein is CASSPLAGGLETQYF.

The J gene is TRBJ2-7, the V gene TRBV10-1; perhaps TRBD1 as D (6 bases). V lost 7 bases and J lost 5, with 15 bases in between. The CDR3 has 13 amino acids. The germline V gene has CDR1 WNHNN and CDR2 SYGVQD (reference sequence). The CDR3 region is CASIPQGLHEQYF. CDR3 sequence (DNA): TGCGCCAGCATACCCCAGGGGCTCCACGAGCAGTACTTC.

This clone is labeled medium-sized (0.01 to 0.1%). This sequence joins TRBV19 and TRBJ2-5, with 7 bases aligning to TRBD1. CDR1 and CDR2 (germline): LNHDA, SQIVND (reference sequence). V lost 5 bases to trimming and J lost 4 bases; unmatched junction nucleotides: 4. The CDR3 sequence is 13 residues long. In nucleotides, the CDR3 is TGTGCCAGTAGTCCGGGACAGAGAGAGACCCAGTACTTC. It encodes CASSPGQRETQYF.

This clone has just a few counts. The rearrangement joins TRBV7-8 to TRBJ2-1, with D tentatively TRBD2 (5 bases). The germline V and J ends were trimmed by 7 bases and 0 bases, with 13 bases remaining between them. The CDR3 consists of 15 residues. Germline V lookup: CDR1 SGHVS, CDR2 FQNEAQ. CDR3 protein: CASNPGVGSYNEQFF. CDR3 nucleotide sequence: TGTGCCAGCAACCCCGGGGTTGGCTCCTACAATGAGCAGTTCTTC.

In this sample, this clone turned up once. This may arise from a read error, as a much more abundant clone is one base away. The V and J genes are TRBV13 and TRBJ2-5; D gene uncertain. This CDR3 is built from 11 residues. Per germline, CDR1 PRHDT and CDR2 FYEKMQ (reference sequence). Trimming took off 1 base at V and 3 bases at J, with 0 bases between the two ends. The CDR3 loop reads CASSLEETQYF. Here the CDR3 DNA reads TGTGCCAGCAGCTTAGAAGAGACCCAGTACTTC.

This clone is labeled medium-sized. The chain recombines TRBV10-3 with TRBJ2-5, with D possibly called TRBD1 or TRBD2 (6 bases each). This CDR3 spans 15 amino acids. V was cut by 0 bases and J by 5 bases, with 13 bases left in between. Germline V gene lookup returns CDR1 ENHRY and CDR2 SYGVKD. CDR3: CAISESRGTGETQYF. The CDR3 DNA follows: TGTGCCATCAGTGAGTCGAGGGGGACTGGGGAGACCCAGTACTTC.

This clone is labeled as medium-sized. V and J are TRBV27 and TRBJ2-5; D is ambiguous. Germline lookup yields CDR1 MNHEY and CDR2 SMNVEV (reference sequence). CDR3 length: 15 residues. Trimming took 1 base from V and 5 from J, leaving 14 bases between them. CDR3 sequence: CASSLYGYSTETQYF. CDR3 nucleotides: TGTGCCAGCAGTTTATATGGCTACTCCACGGAGACCCAGTACTTC.

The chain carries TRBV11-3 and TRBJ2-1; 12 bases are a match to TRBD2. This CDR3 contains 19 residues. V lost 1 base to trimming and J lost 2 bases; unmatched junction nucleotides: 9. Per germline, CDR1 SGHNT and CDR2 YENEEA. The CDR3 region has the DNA TGTGCCAGCAGCTTAGGAAGGGCTAGCGGGGGGGTTACCTACAATGAGCAGTTCTTC. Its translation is CASSLGRASGGVTYNEQFF. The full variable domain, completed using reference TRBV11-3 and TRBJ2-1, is EAGVVQSPRYKIIEKKQPVAFWCNPISGHNTLYWYLQNLGQGPELLIRYENEEAVDDSQLPKDRFSAERLKGVDSTLKIQPAELGDSAVYLCASSLGRASGGVTYNEQFFGPGTRLTVL.

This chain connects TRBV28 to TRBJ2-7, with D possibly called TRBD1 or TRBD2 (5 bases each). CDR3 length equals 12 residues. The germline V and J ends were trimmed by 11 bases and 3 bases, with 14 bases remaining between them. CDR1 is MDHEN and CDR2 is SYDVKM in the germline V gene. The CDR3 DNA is TGTGCCTGCTCTAGAGGGGACTACGAGCAGTACTTC. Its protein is CACSRGDYEQYF.

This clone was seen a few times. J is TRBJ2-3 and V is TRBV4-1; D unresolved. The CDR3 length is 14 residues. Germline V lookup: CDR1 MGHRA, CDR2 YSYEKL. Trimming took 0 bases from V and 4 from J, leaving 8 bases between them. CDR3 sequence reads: CASSQDPGADTQYF. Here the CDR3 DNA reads TGCGCCAGCAGCCAAGACCCTGGCGCAGATACGCAGTATTTT.

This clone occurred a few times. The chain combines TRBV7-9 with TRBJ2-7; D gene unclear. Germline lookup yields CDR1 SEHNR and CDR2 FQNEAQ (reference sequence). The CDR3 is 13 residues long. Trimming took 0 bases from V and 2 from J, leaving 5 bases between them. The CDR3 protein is CASSLALAYEQYF. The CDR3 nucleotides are TGTGCCAGCAGCTTAGCGCTGGCCTACGAGCAGTACTTC.

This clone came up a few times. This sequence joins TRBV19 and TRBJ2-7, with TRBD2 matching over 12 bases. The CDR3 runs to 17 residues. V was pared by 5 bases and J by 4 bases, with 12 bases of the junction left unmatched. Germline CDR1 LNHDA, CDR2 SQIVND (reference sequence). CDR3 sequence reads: CASSVASGGAHIYEQYF. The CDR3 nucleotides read TGTGCCAGTAGTGTGGCTAGCGGGGGGGCCCACATATACGAGCAGTACTTC. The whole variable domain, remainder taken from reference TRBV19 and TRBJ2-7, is DGGITQSPKYLFRKEGQNVTLSCEQNLNHDAMYWYRQDPGQGLRLIYYSQIVNDFQKGDIAEGYSVSREKKESFPLTVTSAQKNPTAFYLCASSVASGGAHIYEQYFGPGTRLTVT.

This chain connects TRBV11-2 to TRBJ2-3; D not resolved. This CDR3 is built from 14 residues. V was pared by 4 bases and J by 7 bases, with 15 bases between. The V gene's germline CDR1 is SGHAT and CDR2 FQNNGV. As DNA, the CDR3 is TGTGCCAGCAGCTCCCTGACGGAGTTTAATACGCAGTATTTT. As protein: CASSSLTEFNTQYF.

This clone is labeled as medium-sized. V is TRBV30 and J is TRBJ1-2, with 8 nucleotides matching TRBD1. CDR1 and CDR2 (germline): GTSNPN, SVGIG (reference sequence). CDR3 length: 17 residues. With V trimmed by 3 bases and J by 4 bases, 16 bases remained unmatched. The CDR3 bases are TGTGCCTGGAGAACAGGACAGGGACGGGTGTCCCCCTATGGCTACACCTTC. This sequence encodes CAWRTGQGRVSPYGYTF.

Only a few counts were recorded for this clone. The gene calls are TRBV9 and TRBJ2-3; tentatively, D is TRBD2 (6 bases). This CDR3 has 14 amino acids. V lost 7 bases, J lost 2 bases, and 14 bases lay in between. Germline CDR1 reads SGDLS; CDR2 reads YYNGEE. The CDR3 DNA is TGTGCCAGCTCATCAGGAGGGGACACAGATACGCAGTATTTT. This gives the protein CASSSGGDTDTQYF.

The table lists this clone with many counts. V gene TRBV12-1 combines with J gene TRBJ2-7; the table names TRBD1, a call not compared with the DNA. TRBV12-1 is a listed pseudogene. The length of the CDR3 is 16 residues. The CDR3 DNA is TGTGCCAGCAGCATCCGCCGGGACAGGGATTTTTACGAGCAGTACTTC. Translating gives CASSIRRDRDFYEQYF.

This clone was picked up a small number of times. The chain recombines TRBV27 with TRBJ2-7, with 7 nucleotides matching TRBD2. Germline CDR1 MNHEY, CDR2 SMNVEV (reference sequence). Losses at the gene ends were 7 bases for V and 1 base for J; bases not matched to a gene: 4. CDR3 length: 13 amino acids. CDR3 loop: CASTPGGSYEQYF. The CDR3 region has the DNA TGTGCCAGCACACCGGGGGGTTCCTACGAGCAGTACTTC.

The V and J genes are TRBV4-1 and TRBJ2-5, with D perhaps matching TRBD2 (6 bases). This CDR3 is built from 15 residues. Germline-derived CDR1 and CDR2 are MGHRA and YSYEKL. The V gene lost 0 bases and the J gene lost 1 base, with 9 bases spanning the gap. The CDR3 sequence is CASSQETRVQETQYF. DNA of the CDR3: TGCGCCAGCAGCCAAGAGACTAGGGTCCAAGAGACCCAGTACTTC.

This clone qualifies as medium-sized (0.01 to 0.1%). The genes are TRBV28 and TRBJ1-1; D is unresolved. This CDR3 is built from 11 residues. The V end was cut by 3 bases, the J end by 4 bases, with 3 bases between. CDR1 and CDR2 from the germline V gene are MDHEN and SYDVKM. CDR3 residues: CASSFGTEAFF. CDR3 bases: TGTGCCAGCAGTTTTGGCACTGAAGCTTTCTTT.

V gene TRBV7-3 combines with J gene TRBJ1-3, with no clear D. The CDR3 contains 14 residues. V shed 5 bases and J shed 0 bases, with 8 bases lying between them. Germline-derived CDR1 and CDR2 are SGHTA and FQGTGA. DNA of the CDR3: TGTGCCAGCAGCACCTTTACCTCTGGAAACACCATATATTTT. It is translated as CASSTFTSGNTIYF.